The 15 T cell receptor beta chains in this list originate from one sample, sequenced in a study of T cells after yellow fever vaccination (dated by TCRdb to about 2019). Library preparation employed 5' RACE. Sequencing instrument: Illumina HiSeq 2500. In-frame beta chains were kept once TCRdb had trimmed the public reads at Q25 with fastp and called clones with MiXCR. Each entry is one CDR3 protein sequence, shown with its most common DNA and genes. In this sample the table shows 450,000 to 600,000 distinct CDR3 sequences, about a sixth of which occur a single time. The biggest ten clones account for roughly a sixth of the sample. This sample's treatment or condition label indicates: live attenuated yellow fever vaccine strain. Sequencing was performed on PBMCs, taken more than 4 days after the first yellow fever vaccination. The origin of the receptors is a man aged 18 to 30 who received the YFV17D yellow fever vaccine.

The rearrangement links TRBV6-1 to TRBJ2-7, with TRBD2 matching 13 bases. This CDR3 is 15 amino acids long. Trimming cost V 8 bases and J 5 bases; bases outside gene matches: 9. Per the germline V gene, CDR1 is MNHNS and CDR2 is SASEGT. The CDR3 is CASGVLAGGWDEQYF. In DNA, the CDR3 is TGTGCCAGCGGGGTACTAGCGGGGGGGTGGGACGAGCAGTACTTC.

This clonotype occurred many times. V is TRBV5-4 and J is TRBJ1-2; no firm D call. V lost 4 bases and J 13 bases, leaving 26 bases between the germline ends. The CDR3 has 15 amino acids. Per germline, CDR1 SGHNT and CDR2 YYREEE (reference sequence). The chain's CDR3 is CASSPLATAAPDSTF. The CDR3 nucleotides read TGTGCCAGCAGCCCCCTAGCCACAGCGGCCCCAGACTCCACCTTC.

This clonotype was observed a handful of times. The DNA for the CDR3 is TGTGCCAGCTGCCAGGGGGGAACTTATAATTCACCCCTCCACTTT. Translation gives CASCQGGTYNSPLHF. The V and J genes are TRBV6-1 and TRBJ1-6; 7 bases fit TRBD1. V shed 8 bases, J shed 4 bases, and the junction held 8 bases outside the gene matches. CDR1 and CDR2 from the germline V gene are MNHNS and SASEGT. This CDR3 contains 15 residues.

A few counts support this clonotype. The chain is built from TRBV2 and TRBJ2-1, with 9 bases aligning to TRBD2. The CDR3 is made up of 13 amino acids. Germline V gene lookup returns CDR1 SNHLY and CDR2 FYNNEI. In nucleotides, the CDR3 is TGTGTTCGAGCGGGGGGTTGGGGCAATGAGCAGTTCTTC. Protein: CVRAGGWGNEQFF.

The gene calls are TRBV4-3 and TRBJ1-5, with 8 bases fitting TRBD1. Looked up from germline, CDR1 is LGHNA and CDR2 is YSLEER. V was clipped by 0 bases and J by 6 bases; unmatched bases: 16. This CDR3 is built from 19 residues. The CDR3 here is CASSQDLDREFGQRQPQHF. CDR3 coding DNA: TGCGCCAGCAGCCAAGATCTGGACAGGGAGTTCGGTCAGCGTCAGCCCCAGCATTTT.

CDR3 nucleotide sequence: TGCGCCAGCAGCTTGGAATTAGCGGGGGGCGCTGAGCAGTTCTTC. Its protein product is CASSLELAGGAEQFF. This chain joins TRBV5-1 and TRBJ2-1; 10 bases align to TRBD2. The length of the CDR3 is 15 residues. V was clipped by 0 bases and J by 9 bases; unmatched bases: 6. The germline V gene has CDR1 SGHRS and CDR2 YFSETQ.

The J gene is TRBJ2-7, the V gene TRBV2; a weak D match, TRBD1 (7 bases). This CDR3 has 15 amino acids. Trimming shortened V by 6 bases and J by 2 bases, and 17 bases separated the two germline ends. The germline gives CDR1 SNHLY, CDR2 FYNNEI. The CDR3, as DNA: TGTGCCAGCAGCGGAGGGACAGAGGATCCCTACGAGCAGTACTTC. Translating it yields CASSGGTEDPYEQYF.

This chain uses TRBV12-3 or TRBV12-4 with TRBJ2-2, with D unclear. Trimming took 1 base from V and 5 from J, leaving 14 bases between them. CDR3 length: 16 amino acids. The CDR3 reads CASSLERSHGTGELFF. DNA for the CDR3: TGTGCCAGCAGTTTAGAGAGGAGTCACGGGACCGGGGAGCTGTTTTTT.

This chain uses TRBV4-3 with TRBJ2-7, with a possible D match to TRBD1 (5 bases). Germline CDR1 LGHNA, CDR2 YSLEER. V was trimmed by 0 bases and J by 4 bases, leaving 13 bases between them. This CDR3 has 15 residues. The CDR3 DNA follows: TGCGCCAGCAGCCAAGATAGTACAGGCCAGTACGAGCAGTACTTC. It encodes CASSQDSTGQYEQYF.

This clonotype was detected only a few times. The gene calls are TRBV6-2 or TRBV6-3 and TRBJ2-4; D possibly matches TRBD1 or TRBD2 (5 bases each). The CDR3 has 13 residues. The germline V gene has CDR1 MNHEY and CDR2 SVGEGT. V dropped 0 bases and J dropped 15 bases, with 15 bases sitting between them. CDR3 nucleotides: TGTGCCAGCAGTTACTCCCCCGGGACGAAAACGTACTTC. This sequence encodes CASSYSPGTKTYF.

This chain uses TRBV12-3 or TRBV12-4 with TRBJ2-3; TRBD2 agrees at 7 bases. V was pared by 6 bases and J by 2 bases, with 8 bases of the junction left unmatched. CDR3 length: 15 residues. The CDR3 protein is CASRAGTTSTDTQYF. For the CDR3, the DNA is TGTGCCAGCAGGGCCGGGACTACTTCCACAGATACGCAGTATTTT.

The gene calls are TRBV6-2 or TRBV6-3 and TRBJ2-5; 7 bases match TRBD1. The CDR3 consists of 15 residues. The germline V gene has CDR1 MNHEY and CDR2 SVGEGT. V was pared by 6 bases and J by 5 bases, with 12 bases of the junction left unmatched. CDR3 in amino acids: CASSPRDSWGETQYF. CDR3 bases: TGTGCCAGCAGCCCCCGGGACAGCTGGGGGGAGACCCAGTACTTC.

V is TRBV5-6 and J is TRBJ2-5, with D possibly matching TRBD1 (5 bases). Per germline, CDR1 SGHDT and CDR2 YYEEEE. The CDR3 consists of 13 residues. The V gene lost 6 bases and the J gene lost 2 bases, with 11 bases spanning the gap. The CDR3 coding sequence is TGTGCCAGCATCCCGGCAGGGCAAGAGACCCAGTACTTC. Translated: CASIPAGQETQYF.

This clonotype was recorded at least ten times. V usage is TRBV14 and J usage is TRBJ2-1; no clear D. The CDR3 is 17 amino acids. CDR1 is SGHDN, CDR2 FVKESK, per germline. V was pared by 3 bases and J by 0 bases, with 15 bases between. The CDR3, as DNA: TGTGCCAGCAGCCAGGATAGGTCGTCCAGCTCCTACAATGAGCAGTTCTTC. Its translation is CASSQDRSSSSYNEQFF.

This clonotype was counted only a few times. The V call is TRBV20-1, the J call TRBJ2-7; D remains unclear. Trimming shortened V by 6 bases and J by 0 bases, and 12 bases separated the two germline ends. The CDR3 contains 13 residues. The V gene's germline CDR1 is DFQATT and CDR2 SNEGSKA (reference sequence). The CDR3 region has the DNA TGCAGTGCCGGAGTAGGCGGCTCCTACGAGCAGTACGTC. Amino acid sequence: CSAGVGGSYEQYV.